This paragraph covers one TCR beta chain sequence. Antigen: not known. Using its own MiXCR run on the 5' RACE reads, TCRdb lists one record per CDR3 protein. This sample carries about 120,000 distinct CDR3 sequences, roughly 15% of them seen once, and the ten largest clones take 2.5% to 3%. The sample originates from a study of CD8 T cells in ankylosing spondylitis. Study results and caveats: Disease-linked clones were reportedly significantly enriched in matched ankylosing spondylitis synovial fluid.

The CDR3 runs to 17 residues. The germline gives CDR1 SGHVS, CDR2 FQNEAQ. With V trimmed by 2 bases and J by 3 bases, 11 bases remained unmatched. This sequence joins TRBV7-8 and TRBJ2-3; 7 bases are a match to TRBD2. Material: blood, either unsorted or a sorted T cell fraction (not recorded which). The receptor was derived from a female donor with ankylosing spondylitis or in good health (not recorded which). The CDR3 sequence: CASSLPNSSGATDTQYF. CDR3 DNA sequence: TGTGCCAGCAGCTTACCTAACTCCAGCGGGGCTACAGATACGCAGTATTTT.